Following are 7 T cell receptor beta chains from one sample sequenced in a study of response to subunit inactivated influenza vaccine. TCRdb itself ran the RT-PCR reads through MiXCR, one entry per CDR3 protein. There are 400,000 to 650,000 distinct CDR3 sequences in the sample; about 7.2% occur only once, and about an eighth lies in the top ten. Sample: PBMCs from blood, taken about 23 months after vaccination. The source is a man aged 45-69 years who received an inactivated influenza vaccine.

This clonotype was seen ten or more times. For the CDR3, the DNA is TGTGCCAGCAGCTCCCCCACTAGTCCCGGCACCGGGGAGCTGTTTTTT. It is translated as CASSSPTSPGTGELFF. The gene calls are TRBV7-6 and TRBJ2-2, with a weak D call TRBD2 (5 bases). The V gene's germline CDR1 is SGHVS and CDR2 FNYEAQ. The CDR3 consists of 16 residues. Trimming shortened V by 4 bases and J by 4 bases, and 16 bases separated the two germline ends.

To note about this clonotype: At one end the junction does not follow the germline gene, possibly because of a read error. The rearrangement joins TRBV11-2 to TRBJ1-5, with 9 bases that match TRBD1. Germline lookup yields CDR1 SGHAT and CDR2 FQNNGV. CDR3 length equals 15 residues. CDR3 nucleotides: TGTGACAGCAGCCCGGGACAGGGATTCGGTCAGCCCCAGCATTTT. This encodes CDSSPGQGFGQPQHF.

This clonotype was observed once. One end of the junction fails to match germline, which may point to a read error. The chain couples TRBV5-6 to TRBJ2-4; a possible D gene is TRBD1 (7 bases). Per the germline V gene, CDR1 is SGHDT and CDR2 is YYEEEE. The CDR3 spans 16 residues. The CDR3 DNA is TGTGCCAGCAGATTGGGACAGAGCGGGGCCAAAAACATTCAGTACTTC. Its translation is CASRLGQSGAKNIQYF.

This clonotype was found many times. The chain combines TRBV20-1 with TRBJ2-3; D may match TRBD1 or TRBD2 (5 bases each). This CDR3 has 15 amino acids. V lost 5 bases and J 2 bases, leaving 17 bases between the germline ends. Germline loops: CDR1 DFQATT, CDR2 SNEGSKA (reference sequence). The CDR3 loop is CSAPNRDPTTDTQYF. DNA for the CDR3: TGCAGTGCTCCAAACCGGGACCCAACCACAGATACGCAGTATTTT.

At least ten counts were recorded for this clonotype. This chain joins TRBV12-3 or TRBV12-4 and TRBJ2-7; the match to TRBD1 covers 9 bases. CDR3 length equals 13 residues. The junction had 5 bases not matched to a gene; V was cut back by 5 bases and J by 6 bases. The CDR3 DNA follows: TGTGCCAGCAGTCCCGGGACAGGGTCCGAGCAGTACTTC. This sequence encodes CASSPGTGSEQYF.

The CDR3 DNA is TGTGCCAGCAGAATGCGAACGGGACGCACAGATACGCAGTATTTT. Translation gives CASRMRTGRTDTQYF. The chain recombines TRBV5-6 with TRBJ2-3; TRBD1 or TRBD2 may be the D gene (5 bases each). The germline gives CDR1 SGHDT, CDR2 YYEEEE. Trimming stripped 5 bases from V and 1 base from J, with 14 bases between. The CDR3 consists of 15 residues.

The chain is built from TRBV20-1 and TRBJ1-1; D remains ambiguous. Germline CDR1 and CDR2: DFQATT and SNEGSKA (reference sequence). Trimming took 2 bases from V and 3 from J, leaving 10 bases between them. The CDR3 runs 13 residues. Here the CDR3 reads CSARNTAYTEAFF. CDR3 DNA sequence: TGCAGTGCTAGAAATACAGCATACACTGAAGCTTTCTTT.